This passage covers 3 T cell receptor beta chains from one sample sequenced in a study of early T cells in non-severe SARS-CoV-2 infection. MiXCR, run by TCRdb on the 5' RACE reads, gives a single entry per CDR3 protein. The data show just under 65,000 distinct CDR3 sequences, approximately 9.2% seen once. The sample was whole blood, taken at baseline. The source is an adult who was a healthcare worker with PCR-confirmed SARS-CoV-2 infection or an uninfected control (not recorded which).

This clonotype has ten or more counts. V and J are TRBV5-4 and TRBJ2-1, with TRBD2 identical over 10 bases. The germline CDR1 and CDR2 sequences are SGHNT and YYREEE (reference sequence). The CDR3 contains 15 residues. V trimming: 2 bases; J trimming: 9 bases; junction bases outside the gene matches: 8. CDR3 protein: CASSFRLAGVSEQFF. In nucleotides, the CDR3 is TGTGCCAGCAGCTTTAGGCTAGCGGGGGTCAGTGAGCAGTTCTTC.

The rearrangement joins TRBV13 to TRBJ2-1, with D possibly being TRBD1 (7 bases). There are 16 residues in the CDR3. Trimming stripped 2 bases from V and 1 base from J, with 12 bases between. Germline V CDR1 and CDR2: PRHDT, FYEKMQ (reference sequence). The CDR3 here is CASSLNPGGSYNEQFF. DNA for the CDR3: TGTGCCAGCAGCTTAAACCCAGGGGGGTCCTACAATGAGCAGTTCTTC.

Within the sample, this clonotype is medium-sized (0.01 to 0.1%). The chain carries TRBV7-9 and TRBJ2-5; 9 bases map to TRBD1. This CDR3 has 15 residues. Germline values: CDR1 SEHNR, CDR2 FQNEAQ (reference sequence). V was clipped by 4 bases and J by 5 bases; unmatched bases: 8. This CDR3 is CASSWGQGLGETQYF. The DNA of the CDR3 is TGTGCCAGCAGCTGGGGACAGGGCCTCGGGGAGACCCAGTACTTC.